The T cell receptor beta chain described here comes from a study of cytomegalovirus exposure and HLA in healthy donors. Whole-study results and caveats: Donors were assumed by presence/absence analyses to have roughly uniform sequencing depth.

Trimming took off 4 bases at V and 0 bases at J, with 12 bases between the two ends. The germline V gene has CDR1 PRHDT and CDR2 FYEKMQ (reference sequence). CDR3 length equals 16 residues. As to this clone: Its specificity is not known.

Healthy bone marrow donors made up the donor group. Researchers ran the PCR with 60 Vbeta and 13 Jbeta primers. Data came from immunoSEQ multiplex PCR; TCRdb stores just in-frame clones and leaves some out. The sample includes nearly 110,000 clones, more than 75% of them seen just once. Sequencing used PBMCs. The chain uses TRBV13 and TRBJ2-2; no clear D gene. The sequence derives from a man aged 25-40 years in good health and CMV-seropositive. This CDR3 reads CASSSSAGTNTGELFF. Written as DNA, the CDR3 is TGTGCCAGCAGCTCATCGGCAGGCACGAACACCGGGGAGCTGTTTTTT.